Sequencing of this TCR beta chain was carried out in a study of cytomegalovirus exposure and HLA in healthy donors. Nobody recorded the CMV serostatus of this donor. Primers included in the PCR were 60 Vbeta and 13 Jbeta primers. TCRdb keeps only in-frame clones here, not all; method: immunoSEQ multiplex PCR. The sample contains roughly 72,000 clones, roughly 81% of which appear only once. Germline CDR1 is MDHEN and CDR2 is SYDVKM. CDR3 length: 13 residues. With 6 bases removed from V and 8 bases from J, the gap between germline ends came to 16 bases. The sample taken for sequencing was PBMCs. The origin of this receptor is a human donor in good health. The V call is TRBV28, the J call TRBJ1-2; D perhaps matches TRBD1 (5 bases). The CDR3 DNA sequence: TGTGCCAGCAGAACCGGGGGAAAGCGGGGCTACACCTTC. Its protein is CASRTGGKRGYTF.